These T cell receptor beta chains were read from a single sample in a study of blood T cell repertoires in COVID-19. Sequenced by immunoSEQ multiplex PCR; TCRdb stores in-frame clones only, minus some. In the table there are 140,000 to 150,000 clones, approximately 90% of which are singletons. Sequencing used PBMCs or T cells enriched from blood (not recorded which). These receptors all stem from a young woman with acute COVID-19. CDR3s leave out the opening cysteine and the closing phenylalanine or tryptophan.

v_gene	len	CDR3aa
TRBV10-3	12	AISEVGGAYEQY
TRBV21-1	13	ASSGTALWNTEAF
TRBV4-3	13	ASSHAGTGLNEQF
TRBV6-5	13	ASVRDRGLSYEQY
TRBV5-1	15	ASSLVTDRSSTDTQY
TRBV6-1	12	ASSEIQYNSPLH
TRBV9	13	ASSVGGPSYNEQF
TRBV7-9	15	ALTPGQGAAGANVLT
TRBV28	13	ASSFRGGGNEKLF
TRBV28	17	ASSLSGTGIVSGANVLT
TRBV18	13	ASSTGTGSYNEQF
TRBV4-2	14	ASSQEGGLASYEQY
TRBV4-3	13	ASSARQAGGEKLF
TRBV19	15	ASSPTSGRAASYEQY
TRBV5-5	12	ASSIGLPPDTQY
TRBV2	12	ASSEAQAVVPQH
TRBV4-1	13	ASSQVEGAEDTQY
TRBV27	13	ASSLKTGGVDEQF
TRBV30	11	AWIWGGTDTQY
TRBV9	13	ASSELSYFTDTQY
TRBV7-2	13	ASSPGLASYNEQF
TRBV9	13	ASSVGGGIYNEQF
TRBV27	12	ASTPGLAGGPLY
TRBV27	13	ASHSNRDRGYEQY
TRBV7-2	15	ASSSRALAGGSETQY
TRBV2	13	ASTGPGLAGSEQY
TRBV5-1	13	ASSLDGLGTDTQY
TRBV28	12	ASSYVSSFYGYT
TRBV5-1	11	ASRRESNYGYT
TRBV2	12	ASSASTGVQPQH
TRBV7-9	12	ASSIRDRDNEQF
TRBV24-1	11	ATSWQNKDTQY
TRBV5-4	11	ASSLANWEEAF
TRBV6-1	15	ASSAATGGLRTGELF
TRBV29-1	10	SVGRGTGELF
TRBV6-1	12	ASSELAGTGELF
TRBV3-1/TRBV3-2	14	ASSRTTSGYQETQY
TRBV6-5	13	ASTKQGAPNYGYT
TRBV28	11	ASSSGQGLGYT
TRBV7-2	13	ASSSDRYRADTQY
TRBV2	10	ASSTGNWGYT
TRBV7-8	11	ASTVGQLYGYT
TRBV28	11	ASSFKDRDGYT
TRBV19	14	ASSLGLASGTGELF
TRBV7-2	13	ASSLSRQGRETQY
TRBV27	12	ASSLSAGGIEQF